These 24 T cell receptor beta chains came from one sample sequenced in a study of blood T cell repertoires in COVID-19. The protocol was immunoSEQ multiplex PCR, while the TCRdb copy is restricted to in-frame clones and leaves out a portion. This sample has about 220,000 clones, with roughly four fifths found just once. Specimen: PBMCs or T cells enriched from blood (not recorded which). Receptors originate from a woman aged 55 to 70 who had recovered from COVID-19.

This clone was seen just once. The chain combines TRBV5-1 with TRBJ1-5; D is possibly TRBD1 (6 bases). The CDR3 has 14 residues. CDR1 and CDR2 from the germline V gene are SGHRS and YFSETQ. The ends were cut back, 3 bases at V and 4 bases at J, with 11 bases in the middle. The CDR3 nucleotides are TGCGCCAGCAGCTCCGGGACACCTAATCAGCCCCAGCATTTT. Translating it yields CASSSGTPNQPQHF.

CDR3 DNA sequence: TGTGCCAGCAGCCAAGATGGGGTAGCGGGGAGTGAGCAGTTCTTC. This codes for CASSQDGVAGSEQFF. The chain combines TRBV4-2 with TRBJ2-1; 8 positions agree with TRBD2. Unmatched junction bases numbered 7, after V lost 0 bases and J lost 9 bases. Looked up from germline, CDR1 is LGHNA and CDR2 is YNFKEQ. This CDR3 contains 15 residues.

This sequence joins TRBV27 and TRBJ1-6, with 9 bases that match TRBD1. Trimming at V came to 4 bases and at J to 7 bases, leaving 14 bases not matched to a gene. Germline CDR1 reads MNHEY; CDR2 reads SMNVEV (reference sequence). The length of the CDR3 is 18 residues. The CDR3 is CASSSTWTGEGGNSPLHF. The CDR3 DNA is TGTGCCAGCAGTTCCACCTGGACAGGGGAAGGGGGAAATTCACCCCTCCACTTT.

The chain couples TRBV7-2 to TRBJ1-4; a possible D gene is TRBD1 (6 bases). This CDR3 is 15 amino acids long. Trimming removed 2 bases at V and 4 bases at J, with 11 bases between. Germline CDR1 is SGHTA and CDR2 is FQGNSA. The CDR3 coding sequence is TGTGCCAGCAGCTTAACGGGACACCTTAATGAAAAACTGTTTTTT. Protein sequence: CASSLTGHLNEKLFF.

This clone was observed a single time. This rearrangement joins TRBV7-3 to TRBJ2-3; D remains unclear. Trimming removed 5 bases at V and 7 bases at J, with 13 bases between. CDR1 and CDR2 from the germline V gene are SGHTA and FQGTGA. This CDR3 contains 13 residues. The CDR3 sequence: CASSPSERYTQYF. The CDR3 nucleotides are TGTGCCAGCAGCCCCAGCGAGCGTTATACGCAGTATTTT.

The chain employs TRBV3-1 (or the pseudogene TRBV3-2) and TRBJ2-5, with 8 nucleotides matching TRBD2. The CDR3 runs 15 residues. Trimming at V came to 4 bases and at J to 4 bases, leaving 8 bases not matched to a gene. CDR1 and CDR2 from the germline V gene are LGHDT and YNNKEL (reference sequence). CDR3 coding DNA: TGTGCCAGCAGCCCTAATTTGGCGGGAGGAGAGACCCAGTACTTC. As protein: CASSPNLAGGETQYF.

This chain's CDR3 is CASSLGTVSGANVLTF. The CDR3 DNA reads as TGTGCCAGCAGTTTGGGGACAGTGTCTGGGGCCAACGTCCTGACTTTC. J is TRBJ2-6 and V is TRBV27; TRBD1 aligns across 7 bases. This CDR3 contains 16 residues. Trimming took 3 bases from V and 1 from J; bases not matched to a gene: 3. Germline CDR1 reads MNHEY; CDR2 reads SMNVEV (reference sequence).

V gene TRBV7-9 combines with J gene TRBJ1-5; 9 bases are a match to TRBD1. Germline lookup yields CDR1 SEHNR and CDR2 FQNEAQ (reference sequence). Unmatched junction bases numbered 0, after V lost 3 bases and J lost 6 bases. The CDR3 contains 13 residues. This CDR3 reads CASSLGQGQPQHF. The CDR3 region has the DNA TGTGCCAGCAGCTTGGGACAGGGTCAGCCCCAGCATTTT.

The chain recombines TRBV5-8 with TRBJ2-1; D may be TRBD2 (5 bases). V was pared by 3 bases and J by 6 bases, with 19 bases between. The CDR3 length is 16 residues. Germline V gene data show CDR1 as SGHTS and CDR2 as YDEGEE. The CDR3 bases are TGTGCCAGCAGCTCAGGACTCTTATCAGGAGGCAATGAGCAGTTCTTC. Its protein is CASSSGLLSGGNEQFF.

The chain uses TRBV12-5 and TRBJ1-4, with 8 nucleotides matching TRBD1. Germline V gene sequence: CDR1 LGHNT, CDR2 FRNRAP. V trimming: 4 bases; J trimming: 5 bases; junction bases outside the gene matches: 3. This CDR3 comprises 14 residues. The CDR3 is CASGSGQGNEKLFF. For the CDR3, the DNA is TGTGCTAGTGGTTCAGGACAGGGCAATGAAAAACTGTTTTTT.

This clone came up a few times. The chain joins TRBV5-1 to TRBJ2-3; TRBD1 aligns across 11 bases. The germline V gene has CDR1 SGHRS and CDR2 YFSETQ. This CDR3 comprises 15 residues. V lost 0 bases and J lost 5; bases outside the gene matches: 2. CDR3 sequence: CASSLGGTGGDTQYF. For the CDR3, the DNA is TGCGCCAGCAGCTTGGGAGGGACAGGGGGAGATACGCAGTATTTT.

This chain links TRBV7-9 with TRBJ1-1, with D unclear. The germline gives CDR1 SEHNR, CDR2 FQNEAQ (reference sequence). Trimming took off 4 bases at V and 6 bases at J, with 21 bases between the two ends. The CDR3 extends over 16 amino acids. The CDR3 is CASSSAVAVPRSEAFF. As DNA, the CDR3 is TGTGCCAGCAGCTCAGCGGTGGCGGTTCCGAGGTCTGAAGCTTTCTTT.

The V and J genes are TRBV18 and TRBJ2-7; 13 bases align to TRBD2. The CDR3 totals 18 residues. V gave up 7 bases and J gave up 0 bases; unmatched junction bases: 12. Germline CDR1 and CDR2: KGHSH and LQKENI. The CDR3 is CASLGAETSGRTSYEQYF. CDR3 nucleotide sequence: TGTGCCAGCTTAGGGGCCGAGACTAGCGGGAGGACCTCCTACGAGCAGTACTTC.

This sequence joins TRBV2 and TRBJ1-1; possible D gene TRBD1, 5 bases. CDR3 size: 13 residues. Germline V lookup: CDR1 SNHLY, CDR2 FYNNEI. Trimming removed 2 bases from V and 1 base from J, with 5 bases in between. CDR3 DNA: TGTGCCAGCAGTGAACAGGGGAACACTGAAGCTTTCTTT. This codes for CASSEQGNTEAFF.

CDR3 region: CASTRGINEKLFF. In DNA form, the CDR3 reads TGTGCCAGCACCAGAGGGATTAATGAAAAACTGTTTTTT. V gene TRBV18 combines with J gene TRBJ1-4; D remains ambiguous. Germline V gives CDR1 KGHSH, CDR2 LQKENI. The V end was cut by 8 bases, the J end by 4 bases, with 11 bases between. The CDR3 length is 13 residues. Full variable domain (remainder filled in from reference TRBV18 and TRBJ1-4): NAGVMQNPRHLVRRRGQEARLRCSPMKGHSHVYWYRQLPEEGLKFMVYLQKENIIDESGMPKERFSAEFPKEGPSILRIQQVVRGDSAAYFCASTRGINEKLFFGSGTQLSVL.

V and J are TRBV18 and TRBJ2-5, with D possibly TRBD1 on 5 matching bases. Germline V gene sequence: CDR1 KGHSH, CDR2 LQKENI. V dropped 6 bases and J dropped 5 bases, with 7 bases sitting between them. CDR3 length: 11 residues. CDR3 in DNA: TGTGCCAGCTCGGCAGGGGAGACCCAGTACTTC. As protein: CASSAGETQYF.

The CDR3 region is CASRRGNEKLFF. For the CDR3, the DNA is TGTGCCTCACGCAGGGGAAATGAAAAACTGTTTTTT. J is TRBJ1-4 and V is TRBV25-1; a weak D match, TRBD1 (6 bases). Germline V lookup: CDR1 MGHDK, CDR2 SYGVNS. V gave up 11 bases and J gave up 5 bases, with 12 bases separating them. CDR3 length: 12 amino acids.

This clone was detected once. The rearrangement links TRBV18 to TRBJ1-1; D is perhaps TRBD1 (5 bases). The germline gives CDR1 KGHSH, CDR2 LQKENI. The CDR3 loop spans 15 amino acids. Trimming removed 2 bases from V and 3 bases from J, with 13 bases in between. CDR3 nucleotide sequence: TGTGCCAGCTCACCAGCCAGGGTGTTGGACACTGAAGCTTTCTTT. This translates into CASSPARVLDTEAFF.

Here the CDR3 reads CATSSLAEYNEQFF. The CDR3 DNA is TGTGCCACCAGCAGTCTAGCAGAATACAATGAGCAGTTCTTC. V usage is TRBV15 and J usage is TRBJ2-1; TRBD2 might be the D (5 bases). V was pared by 3 bases and J by 4 bases, with 10 bases between. This CDR3 is 14 amino acids long. Per the germline V gene, CDR1 is LNHNV and CDR2 is YYDKDF (reference sequence).

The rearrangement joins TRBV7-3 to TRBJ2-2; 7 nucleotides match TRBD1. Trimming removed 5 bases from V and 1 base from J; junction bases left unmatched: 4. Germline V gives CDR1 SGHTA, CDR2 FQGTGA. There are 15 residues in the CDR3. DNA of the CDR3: TGTGCCAGCAGCGGGGGACAGCTGAACACCGGGGAGCTGTTTTTT. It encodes CASSGGQLNTGELFF.

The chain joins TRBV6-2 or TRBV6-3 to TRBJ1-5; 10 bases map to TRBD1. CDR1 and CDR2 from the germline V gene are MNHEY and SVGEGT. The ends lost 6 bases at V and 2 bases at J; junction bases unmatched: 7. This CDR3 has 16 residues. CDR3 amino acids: CASSRTGGGGNQPQHF. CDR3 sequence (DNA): TGTGCCAGCAGCCGGACAGGGGGTGGGGGCAATCAGCCCCAGCATTTT.

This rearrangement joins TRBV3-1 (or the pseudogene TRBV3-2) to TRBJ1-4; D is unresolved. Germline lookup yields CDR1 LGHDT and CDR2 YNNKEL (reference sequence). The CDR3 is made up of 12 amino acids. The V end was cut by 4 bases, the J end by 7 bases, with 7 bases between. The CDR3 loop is CASSPRGEKLFF. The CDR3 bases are TGTGCCAGCAGCCCACGGGGTGAAAAACTGTTTTTT.

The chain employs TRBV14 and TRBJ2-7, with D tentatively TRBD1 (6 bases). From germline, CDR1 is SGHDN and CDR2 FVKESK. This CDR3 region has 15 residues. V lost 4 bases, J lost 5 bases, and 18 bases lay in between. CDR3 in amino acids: CASSLLGATTDEQYF. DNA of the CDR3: TGTGCCAGCAGCCTTTTGGGGGCGACGACTGACGAGCAGTACTTC.

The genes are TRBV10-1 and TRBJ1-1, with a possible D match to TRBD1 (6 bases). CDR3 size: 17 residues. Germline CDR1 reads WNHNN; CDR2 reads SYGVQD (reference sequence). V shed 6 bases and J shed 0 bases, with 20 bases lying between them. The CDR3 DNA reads TGCGCCAGCAGCTTGCGACGAGGGGGAAACATGAACACTGAAGCTTTCTTT. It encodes CASSLRRGGNMNTEAFF.